This is a list of T cell receptor beta chains from one sample in a study of T-cell memory formation after mild COVID-19. Each CDR3 protein gets one entry after TCRdb re-called the 5' RACE reads with MiXCR. The data show about 240,000 distinct CDR3 sequences, approximately 9% seen once. The specimen sequenced was PBMCs or a T cell subset sorted from them (not recorded which). These receptors originate from a man younger than 35 who had mild COVID-19 (a few samples of this study predate the infection). Cell type and time point are not known. CDR3s include the opening cysteine and the closing phenylalanine or tryptophan. Fields, in order: J gene, clone size, V gene, CDR3 protein. Not every row has a clone size; where given, it reads once, few, many or a size class.

J gene: TRBJ2-5
clone size: few
V gene: TRBV18
CDR3 protein: CASSPPAIQETQYF

J gene: TRBJ2-7
clone size: few
V gene: TRBV5-1
CDR3 protein: CASSPRGAGASYEQYF

J gene: TRBJ1-2
clone size: NA
V gene: TRBV28
CDR3 protein: CASSPPTGTPYGYTF

J gene: TRBJ1-1
clone size: few
V gene: TRBV7-6
CDR3 protein: CASGPRTWLTEAFF

J gene: TRBJ1-1
clone size: few
V gene: TRBV10-3
CDR3 protein: CAISETQGVRGTEAFF

J gene: TRBJ2-4
clone size: few
V gene: TRBV7-2
CDR3 protein: CASSLNAGQNIQYF

J gene: TRBJ1-1
clone size: NA
V gene: TRBV20-1
CDR3 protein: CSVFDDREDTEAFF

J gene: TRBJ2-7
clone size: NA
V gene: TRBV20-1
CDR3 protein: CSAREGMSSYEQYF

J gene: TRBJ1-2
clone size: NA
V gene: TRBV19
CDR3 protein: CASSIQPSHYGYTF

J gene: TRBJ2-1
clone size: NA
V gene: TRBV5-1
CDR3 protein: CARSLDLSGDRRGVF

J gene: TRBJ2-3
clone size: many
V gene: TRBV5-1
CDR3 protein: CASSSTYTRPRADTQYF

J gene: TRBJ1-1
clone size: few
V gene: TRBV7-8
CDR3 protein: CASSTNSQLYVNTEAFF

J gene: TRBJ1-5
clone size: few
V gene: TRBV5-3
CDR3 protein: CARSAKGRNQPQHF

J gene: TRBJ2-5
clone size: NA
V gene: TRBV20-1
CDR3 protein: CSASSRETQYF

J gene: TRBJ2-6
clone size: few
V gene: TRBV28
CDR3 protein: CASCPSGGPFRSGANVLTF

J gene: TRBJ1-2
clone size: few
V gene: TRBV5-6
CDR3 protein: CASRLVAANYGYTF

J gene: TRBJ1-2
clone size: NA
V gene: TRBV5-1
CDR3 protein: CASSLATGDGYTF

J gene: TRBJ2-3
clone size: few
V gene: TRBV7-9
CDR3 protein: CASSPRGSTDTQYF

J gene: TRBJ1-2
clone size: NA
V gene: TRBV7-3
CDR3 protein: CASTDMLVSLGYTF

J gene: TRBJ2-5
clone size: few
V gene: TRBV27
CDR3 protein: CASSLSGTSGVATQYF

J gene: TRBJ2-7
clone size: few
V gene: TRBV4-2
CDR3 protein: CASSRSSGGLIYEQYF

J gene: TRBJ1-5
clone size: NA
V gene: TRBV7-2
CDR3 protein: CASSPIGGNQPQHF

J gene: TRBJ1-3
clone size: few
V gene: TRBV4-2
CDR3 protein: CASSQDRGWENTIYF

J gene: TRBJ1-2
clone size: few
V gene: TRBV4-3
CDR3 protein: CASSQEVKGNYGYTF

J gene: TRBJ2-5
clone size: NA
V gene: TRBV20-1
CDR3 protein: CSAQVGGETQYF

J gene: TRBJ2-1
clone size: few
V gene: TRBV6-7
CDR3 protein: CASSYSLAGGWNEQFF

J gene: TRBJ2-5
clone size: many
V gene: TRBV7-6
CDR3 protein: CASSFGLAVQETQYF

J gene: TRBJ1-2
clone size: few
V gene: TRBV10-3
CDR3 protein: CAINRANYGYTF

J gene: TRBJ1-2
clone size: NA
V gene: TRBV6-5
CDR3 protein: CASSPIKGVIGYGYTF

J gene: TRBJ1-1
clone size: NA
V gene: TRBV3-2
CDR3 protein: CASVGMNTEAFF

J gene: TRBJ1-1
clone size: few
V gene: TRBV20-1
CDR3 protein: CSARMGNTEAFF

J gene: TRBJ1-2
clone size: few
V gene: TRBV4-1
CDR3 protein: CASSQRDVGGHGYTF

J gene: TRBJ1-1
clone size: few
V gene: TRBV12-3/TRBV12-4
CDR3 protein: CASSFRHTDTEAFF

J gene: TRBJ2-1
clone size: NA
V gene: TRBV3-1
CDR3 protein: CASSHTGVWEQFF

J gene: TRBJ2-3
clone size: NA
V gene: TRBV20-1
CDR3 protein: CSARSGGASDTQYF

J gene: TRBJ2-1
clone size: many
V gene: TRBV5-6
CDR3 protein: CASSLDRGFIGEQFF

J gene: TRBJ2-2
clone size: NA
V gene: TRBV14
CDR3 protein: CASSRSGGAATGELFF

J gene: TRBJ2-5
clone size: many
V gene: TRBV7-9
CDR3 protein: CASLAGGPETQYF

J gene: TRBJ2-3
clone size: few
V gene: TRBV4-2
CDR3 protein: CASSGGQGEDTQYF

J gene: TRBJ2-1
clone size: few
V gene: TRBV5-1
CDR3 protein: CASGSRTSGVYNEQFF

J gene: TRBJ1-2
clone size: NA
V gene: TRBV4-1
CDR3 protein: CASSQLGWGYTF

J gene: TRBJ2-1
clone size: NA
V gene: TRBV7-3
CDR3 protein: CASSLGSVDNEQFF

J gene: TRBJ1-1
clone size: few
V gene: TRBV29-1
CDR3 protein: CSVAQGARDTEAFF

J gene: TRBJ1-6
clone size: many
V gene: TRBV4-3
CDR3 protein: CASSQDTGSELSLHF

J gene: TRBJ2-7
clone size: few
V gene: TRBV12-5
CDR3 protein: CASGPGTGGYEQYF

J gene: TRBJ1-5
clone size: NA
V gene: TRBV4-2
CDR3 protein: CASSQETRSPQHF

J gene: TRBJ2-3
clone size: many
V gene: TRBV7-9
CDR3 protein: CASSRWGKGTDTQYF

J gene: TRBJ2-5
clone size: few
V gene: TRBV9
CDR3 protein: CASSFSLAGQETQYF

J gene: TRBJ1-4
clone size: NA
V gene: TRBV28
CDR3 protein: CASSLQPGLLEKLFF

J gene: TRBJ2-5
clone size: many
V gene: TRBV5-1
CDR3 protein: CASSLALGLAGETQYF

J gene: TRBJ2-5
clone size: NA
V gene: TRBV7-9
CDR3 protein: CASGGGQVLFETQYF

J gene: TRBJ2-3
clone size: NA
V gene: TRBV5-1
CDR3 protein: CASSDGVTDTQYF

J gene: TRBJ1-2
clone size: few
V gene: TRBV6-2/TRBV6-3
CDR3 protein: CASSPLGTGAYGYTF

J gene: TRBJ2-3
clone size: many
V gene: TRBV10-3
CDR3 protein: CAISGTGDLVNTQYF